These 26 T cell receptor beta chains share one sample of origin, sequenced in a study of identical twins. One entry per CDR3 protein, called by TCRdb with MiXCR from the 5' RACE reads. The table has 1.5 million to 2 million distinct CDR3 sequences, 25% to 35% seen once. Sequenced sample: cord blood. The origin of the receptors is a newborn girl in good health.

V is TRBV12-3 or TRBV12-4 and J is TRBJ1-2; 10 bases map to TRBD1. V lost 5 bases, J lost 8 bases, and 8 bases stayed unmatched. CDR3 length: 14 amino acids. The chain's CDR3 is CASSPSGTGEGYTF. The DNA for the CDR3 is TGTGCCAGCAGTCCGAGCGGGACAGGGGAGGGCTACACCTTC.

The chain carries TRBV27 and TRBJ2-1, with 9 bases lining up with TRBD2. Germline values: CDR1 MNHEY, CDR2 SMNVEV (reference sequence). The CDR3 is made up of 17 amino acids. With 4 bases clipped from V and 8 bases from J, the junction kept 15 bases outside the gene matches. This CDR3 is CASSSKRGRGGRDEQFF. The DNA for the CDR3 is TGTGCCAGCAGTTCCAAGCGGGGGCGGGGGGGCCGCGATGAGCAGTTCTTC.

This clonotype showed up just a few times. This sequence joins TRBV6-6 and TRBJ1-1; no clear D. CDR1 is MNHNY, CDR2 SVGAGI, per germline (reference sequence). This CDR3 has 14 amino acids. Trimming left V 2 bases short and J 1 base short, with 8 bases between. CDR3 coding DNA: TGTGCCAGCAGTTACGCAGGCACGAACACTGAAGCTTTCTTT. It specifies CASSYAGTNTEAFF.

The rearrangement uses TRBV19 and TRBJ1-1; D is undetermined. Germline loops: CDR1 LNHDA, CDR2 SQIVND (reference sequence). The CDR3 extends over 14 amino acids. Trimming shortened V by 3 bases and J by 4 bases, and 12 bases separated the two germline ends. The CDR3 DNA follows: TGTGCCAGTAGTATCCGGGGTTTACGCACTGAAGCTTTCTTT. It translates to CASSIRGLRTEAFF.

This clonotype was counted at least ten times. This chain uses TRBV29-1 with TRBJ2-3, with D uncertain. The germline V gene encodes CDR1 SQVTM and CDR2 ANQGSEA. The V end was cut by 1 base, the J end by 2 bases, with 7 bases between. The length of the CDR3 is 13 residues. The CDR3 sequence: CSVEGGNTDTQYF. In nucleotides, the CDR3 is TGCAGCGTTGAAGGGGGAAACACAGATACGCAGTATTTT.

In its sample, this clonotype was seen a few times. This chain links TRBV12-3 or TRBV12-4 with TRBJ2-4, with 12 positions matching TRBD2. V lost 6 bases, J lost 3 bases, and 15 bases stayed unmatched. This CDR3 is 19 amino acids long. CDR3 DNA: TGTGCCAGCAGCTCCATCGGGCTAGCGGGGGGGCAGGGCAAAAACATTCAGTACTTC. As protein: CASSSIGLAGGQGKNIQYF.

The V gene is TRBV20-1, the J gene TRBJ2-7; 8 bases map to TRBD2. Germline CDR1 and CDR2: DFQATT and SNEGSKA (reference sequence). The CDR3 loop spans 13 amino acids. With 3 bases clipped from V and 7 bases from J, the junction kept 8 bases outside the gene matches. In nucleotides, the CDR3 is TGCAGTGCTAGGAGGACTAGCAGCCATGAGCAGTACTTC. It codes for CSARRTSSHEQYF.

This CDR3 reads CASSQIGQGAYEQYF. The CDR3 DNA reads TGTGCCAGCAGCCAAATAGGACAGGGAGCCTACGAGCAGTACTTC. The chain employs TRBV3-1 and TRBJ2-7; 8 bases map to TRBD1. The CDR3 runs to 15 residues. The V gene's germline CDR1 is LGHDT and CDR2 YNNKEL (reference sequence). V dropped 2 bases and J dropped 2; count of bases not matched to a gene: 5.

The chain has TRBV4-2 and TRBJ2-4; D may be TRBD2 (6 bases). V was shortened by 1 base and J by 9 bases, with 13 bases between the two germline ends. Per germline, CDR1 LGHNA and CDR2 YNFKEQ. This CDR3 comprises 14 residues. The DNA of the CDR3 is TGTGCCAGCAGCCAAGGCCGACTAGTCGGCATTCAGTACTTC. It yields the protein CASSQGRLVGIQYF.

Points on this clonotype: A junction end diverges from the germline sequence, so it may reflect a read error. The rearrangement links TRBV12-3 or TRBV12-4 to TRBJ2-1, with 9 nucleotides matching TRBD1. The CDR3 has 14 residues. CDR3 amino acids: CASSFGDRDNERFF. CDR3 DNA: TGTGCCAGCAGTTTCGGGGACAGGGACAATGAGCGGTTCTTC.

The genes are TRBV12-3 or TRBV12-4 and TRBJ2-1; D not resolved. Trimming removed 2 bases from V and 13 bases from J, with 9 bases in between. The CDR3 runs to 11 residues. In DNA, the CDR3 is TGTGCCAGCAGTTTACGGCAGACCCAGTTCTTC. Its protein product is CASSLRQTQFF.

This clonotype has more than one count but fewer than ten. The rearrangement uses TRBV12-3 or TRBV12-4 and TRBJ1-2, with TRBD1 identical over 11 bases. CDR3 length: 18 residues. With V trimmed by 2 bases and J by 8 bases, 16 bases remained unmatched. The CDR3 is CASSLRRSNGQGAHGYTF. CDR3 DNA sequence: TGTGCCAGCAGTTTACGACGGTCTAACGGACAGGGGGCCCACGGCTACACCTTC.

The chain couples TRBV20-1 to TRBJ1-6; 7 bases line up with TRBD1. V lost 5 bases and J lost 7; bases outside the gene matches: 8. This CDR3 spans 14 amino acids. Germline assignment: CDR1 DFQATT and CDR2 SNEGSKA (reference sequence). CDR3 loop: CSASQSQGNSPLHF. CDR3 nucleotides: TGCAGTGCTTCTCAATCACAGGGGAATTCACCCCTCCACTTT.

V and J are TRBV21-1 and TRBJ2-7. TRBV21-1 is marked as a pseudogene. CDR3 length equals 15 residues. The CDR3 spells CASSKSLGRAYEQYF. CDR3 nucleotide sequence: TGTGCCAGCAGCAAATCGCTAGGGAGGGCCTACGAGCAGTACTTC.

The chain has TRBV19 and TRBJ1-2, with 7 bases identical to TRBD1. The germline CDR1 and CDR2 sequences are LNHDA and SQIVND (reference sequence). Germline trimming cut 3 bases from V and 4 bases from J; bases unmatched to any gene: 5. The CDR3 runs to 14 residues. The DNA for the CDR3 is TGTGCCAGTAGTATCGACAGGGCGGCCTATGGCTACACCTTC. Amino acid sequence: CASSIDRAAYGYTF.

This clonotype was recorded once. A much larger clone differs from this one at a single base, so this may be a read error. This chain connects TRBV10-3 to TRBJ1-2, with D uncertain. The CDR3 loop spans 13 amino acids. V lost 0 bases to trimming and J lost 7 bases, with 9 bases between them. CDR1 is ENHRY, CDR2 SYGVKD, per germline. In DNA, the CDR3 is TGTGCCATCAGTGAGTCCGGTCCCTGTGGCTACACCTTC. It translates to CAISESGPCGYTF.

The chain employs TRBV19 and TRBJ2-7; D perhaps matches TRBD2 (6 bases). The DNA end favors TRBJ2-5, so the J call may be wrong. There are 14 residues in the CDR3. Germline values: CDR1 LNHDA, CDR2 SQIVND (reference sequence). CDR3 DNA: TGTGCCAGTAGTGGCGCGGCGGGGATGTGGACCCAGTACTTC. It encodes CASSGAAGMWTQYF.

In this sample, this clonotype turned up a few times. The J gene is TRBJ1-2, the V gene TRBV9; D remains ambiguous. With 1 base removed from V and 8 bases from J, the gap between germline ends came to 15 bases. Germline V gene lookup returns CDR1 SGDLS and CDR2 YYNGEE. This CDR3 contains 14 residues. In DNA form, the CDR3 reads TGTGCCAGCAGCGTAAGTCCGGGATCGGAAGGCTACACCTTC. Amino acid sequence: CASSVSPGSEGYTF.

This clonotype showed up just once. V usage is TRBV29-1 and J usage is TRBJ1-2; 10 bases line up with TRBD1. CDR3 length: 14 residues. CDR1 is SQVTM and CDR2 is ANQGSEA in the germline V gene. V lost 4 bases to trimming and J lost 5 bases; unmatched junction nucleotides: 7. The CDR3 bases are TGCAGCGTTGGGACAGGGGGGCTTGGATATGGCTACACCTTC. Translation gives CSVGTGGLGYGYTF.

V is TRBV20-1 and J is TRBJ2-3, with D possibly called TRBD1 or TRBD2 (6 bases each). Looked up from germline, CDR1 is DFQATT and CDR2 is SNEGSKA (reference sequence). Trimming cost V 5 bases and J 0 bases, with 12 bases left between them. The CDR3 has 14 amino acids. CDR3 nucleotide sequence: TGCAGTGCTGTTGGGGGGCGAAGCACAGATACGCAGTATTTT. It translates to CSAVGGRSTDTQYF.

The chain employs TRBV21-1 and TRBJ2-7. TRBV21-1 is termed a pseudogene. The CDR3 is 14 residues long. The chain's CDR3 is CASSARTDSYEQYF. The DNA for the CDR3 is TGTGCCAGCAGCGCCAGGACGGATTCCTACGAGCAGTACTTC.

In regard to this clonotype: No conserved phenylalanine or tryptophan ends this CDR3, so it is likely a read error. The chain carries TRBV20-1 and TRBJ2-3; 9 bases map to TRBD2. The CDR3 consists of 15 residues. CDR1 and CDR2 from the germline V gene are DFQATT and SNEGSKA (reference sequence). V was pared by 3 bases and J by 2 bases, with 6 bases of the junction left unmatched. This chain's CDR3 is CSASVQRGVTDTQYV. CDR3 in DNA: TGCAGTGCTAGCGTCCAGCGGGGGGTCACAGATACGCAGTATGTT.

The chain couples TRBV12-3 or TRBV12-4 to TRBJ2-1; 8 bases match TRBD2. Trimming at V came to 6 bases and at J to 3 bases, leaving 4 bases not matched to a gene. The CDR3 runs to 14 residues. The DNA for the CDR3 is TGTGCCAGCAGAAGGACTAGCTTCTACAATGAGCAGTTCTTC. This sequence encodes CASRRTSFYNEQFF.

The chain has TRBV19 and TRBJ2-7, with 8 bases fitting TRBD1. With 7 bases clipped from V and 3 bases from J, the junction kept 11 bases outside the gene matches. Per the germline V gene, CDR1 is LNHDA and CDR2 is SQIVND (reference sequence). The CDR3 runs to 15 residues. The CDR3 DNA reads TGTGCCAGTACCGCATCCGGGACAGGCTACTACGAGCAGTACTTC. Its translation: CASTASGTGYYEQYF.

This clonotype was recorded a few times. The chain recombines TRBV10-3 with TRBJ2-3; 7 positions match TRBD2. The CDR3 loop spans 15 amino acids. V dropped 6 bases and J dropped 2; count of bases not matched to a gene: 8. Germline-derived CDR1 and CDR2 are ENHRY and SYGVKD. In DNA form, the CDR3 reads TGTGCCATCAGGGGAGGGCGGGGATACACAGATACGCAGTATTTT. It specifies CAIRGGRGYTDTQYF.

This clonotype has at least ten counts. This chain connects TRBV7-2 to TRBJ2-3; D ambiguous. This CDR3 spans 13 amino acids. The germline gives CDR1 SGHTA, CDR2 FQGNSA. The V end lost 0 bases, the J end lost 4 bases, and 5 bases lay between the germline ends. CDR3 nucleotides: TGTGCCAGCAGCTTAGCCCAGTCAGATACGCAGTATTTT. This codes for CASSLAQSDTQYF.